This T cell receptor (beta chain) is drawn from a study of lymphopenia after photon versus proton radiotherapy. Findings and caveats of the study: Relative stability marked proton patients; photon patients lost diversity and naive cells.

Worth noting for this clone: Its antigen is still unknown.

With 3 bases clipped from V and 3 bases from J, the junction kept 9 bases outside the gene matches. CDR1 and CDR2 (germline): MNHEY, SMNVEV (reference sequence). The CDR3 totals 16 residues. Clones were sequenced by immunoSEQ multiplex PCR, and TCRdb holds only the in-frame ones, with some missing. The table lists roughly 41,000 clones, roughly 84% of them singletons. The source is a man between 50 and 59 years old with gastric cancer. The chain carries TRBV27 and TRBJ2-7; 9 bases are a match to TRBD1. Sequencing used peripheral blood, obtained from a patient treated with photon-based radiotherapy. The CDR3 DNA follows: TGTGCCAGCAGTTTTGTAGTGGACAGGGGACGCTACGAGCAGTACTTC. The encoded protein is CASSFVVDRGRYEQYF.